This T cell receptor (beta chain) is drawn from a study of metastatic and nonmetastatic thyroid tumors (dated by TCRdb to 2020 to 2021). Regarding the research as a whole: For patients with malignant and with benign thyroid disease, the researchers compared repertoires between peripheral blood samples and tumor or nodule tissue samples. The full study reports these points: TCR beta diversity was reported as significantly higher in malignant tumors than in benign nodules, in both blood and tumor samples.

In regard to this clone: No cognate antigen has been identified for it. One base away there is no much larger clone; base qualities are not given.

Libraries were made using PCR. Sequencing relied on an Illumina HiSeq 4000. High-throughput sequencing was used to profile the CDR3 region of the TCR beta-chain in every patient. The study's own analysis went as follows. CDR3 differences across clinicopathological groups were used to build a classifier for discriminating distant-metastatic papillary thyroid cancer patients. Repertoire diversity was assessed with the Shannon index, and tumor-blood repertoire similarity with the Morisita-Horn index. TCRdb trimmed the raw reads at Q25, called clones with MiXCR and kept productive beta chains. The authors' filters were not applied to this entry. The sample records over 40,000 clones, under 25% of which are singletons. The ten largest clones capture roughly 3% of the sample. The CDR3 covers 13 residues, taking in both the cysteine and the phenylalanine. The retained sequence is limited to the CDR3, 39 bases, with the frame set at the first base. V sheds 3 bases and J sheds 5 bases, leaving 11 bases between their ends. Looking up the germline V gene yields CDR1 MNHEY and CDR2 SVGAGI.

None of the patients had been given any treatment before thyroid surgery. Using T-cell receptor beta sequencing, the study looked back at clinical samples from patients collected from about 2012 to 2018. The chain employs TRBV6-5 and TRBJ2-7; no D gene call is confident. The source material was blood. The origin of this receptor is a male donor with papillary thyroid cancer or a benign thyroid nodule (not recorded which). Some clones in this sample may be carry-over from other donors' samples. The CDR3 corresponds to CASSYSTKHEQYF. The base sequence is TGTGCCAGCAGTTATTCGACAAAGCACGAGCAGTACTTC.